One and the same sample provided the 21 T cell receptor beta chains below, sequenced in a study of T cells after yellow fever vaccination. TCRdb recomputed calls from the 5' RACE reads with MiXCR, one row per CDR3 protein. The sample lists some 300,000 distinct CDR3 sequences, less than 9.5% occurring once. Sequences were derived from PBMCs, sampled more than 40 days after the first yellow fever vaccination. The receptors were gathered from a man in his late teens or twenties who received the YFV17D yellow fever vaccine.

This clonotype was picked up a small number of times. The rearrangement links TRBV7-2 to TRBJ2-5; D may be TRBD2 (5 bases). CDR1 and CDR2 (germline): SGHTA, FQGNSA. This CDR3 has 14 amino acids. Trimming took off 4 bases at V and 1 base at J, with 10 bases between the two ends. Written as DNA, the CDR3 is TGTGCCAGCAGCTCTAACGGGATCCAAGAGACCCAGTACTTC. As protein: CASSSNGIQETQYF. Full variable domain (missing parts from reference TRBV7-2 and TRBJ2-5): GAGVSQSPSNKVTEKGKDVELRCDPISGHTALYWYRQSLGQGLEFLIYFQGNSAPDKSGLPSDRFSAERTGGSVSTLTIQRTQQEDSAVYLCASSSNGIQETQYFGPGTRLLVL.

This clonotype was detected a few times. CDR3 in amino acids: CASISLGRDGYTF. The CDR3, as DNA: TGTGCCAGCATCTCTCTGGGACGGGATGGCTACACCTTC. The chain links TRBV12-3 or TRBV12-4 to TRBJ1-2, with D possibly TRBD1 on 5 matching bases. V was clipped by 7 bases and J by 6 bases, with 15 bases between them. The CDR3 extends over 13 amino acids.

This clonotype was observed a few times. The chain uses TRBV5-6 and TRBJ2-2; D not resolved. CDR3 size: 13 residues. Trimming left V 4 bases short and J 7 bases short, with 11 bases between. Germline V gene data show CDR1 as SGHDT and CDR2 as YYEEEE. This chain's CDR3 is CASSLGPVGELFF. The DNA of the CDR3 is TGTGCCAGCAGCCTAGGACCCGTCGGGGAGCTGTTTTTT.

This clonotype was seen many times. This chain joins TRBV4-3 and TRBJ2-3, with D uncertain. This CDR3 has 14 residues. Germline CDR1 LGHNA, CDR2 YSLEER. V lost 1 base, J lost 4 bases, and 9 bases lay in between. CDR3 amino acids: CASSQAPGPDTQYF. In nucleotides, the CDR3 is TGCGCCAGCAGCCAAGCCCCAGGCCCAGATACGCAGTATTTT.

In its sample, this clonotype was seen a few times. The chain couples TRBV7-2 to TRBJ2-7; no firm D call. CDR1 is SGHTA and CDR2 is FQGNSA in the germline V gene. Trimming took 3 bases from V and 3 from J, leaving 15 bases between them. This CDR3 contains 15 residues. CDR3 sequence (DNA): TGTGCCAGCAGCTTGGAAGCTCGTGGAATCTACGAGCAGTACTTC. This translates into CASSLEARGIYEQYF.

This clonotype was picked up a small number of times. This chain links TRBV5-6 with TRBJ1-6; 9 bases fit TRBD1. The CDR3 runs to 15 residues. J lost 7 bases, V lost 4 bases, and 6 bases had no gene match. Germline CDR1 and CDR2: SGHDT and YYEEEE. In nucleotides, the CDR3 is TGTGCCAGCAGCCATGGGGACAGGGAAAATTCACCCCTCCACTTT. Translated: CASSHGDRENSPLHF. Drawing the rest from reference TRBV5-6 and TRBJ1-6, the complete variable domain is DAGVTQSPTHLIKTRGQQVTLRCSPKSGHDTVSWYQQALGQGPQFIFQYYEEEERQRGNFPDRFSGHQFPNYSSELNVNALLLGDSALYLCASSHGDRENSPLHFGNGTRLTVT.

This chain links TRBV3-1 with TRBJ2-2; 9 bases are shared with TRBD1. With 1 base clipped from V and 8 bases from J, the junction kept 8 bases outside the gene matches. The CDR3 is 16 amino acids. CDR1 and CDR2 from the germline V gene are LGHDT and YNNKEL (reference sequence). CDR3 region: CASSQVGTGISGELFF. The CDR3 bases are TGTGCCAGCAGCCAAGTTGGGACAGGGATTTCGGGGGAGCTGTTTTTT.

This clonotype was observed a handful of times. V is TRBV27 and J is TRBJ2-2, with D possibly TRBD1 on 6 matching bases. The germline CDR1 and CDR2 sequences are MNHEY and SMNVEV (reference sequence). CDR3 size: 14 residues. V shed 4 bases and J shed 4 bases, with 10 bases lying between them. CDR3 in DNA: TGTGCCAGCAGTTGGACAGCCCGCACCGGGGAGCTGTTTTTT. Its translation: CASSWTARTGELFF.

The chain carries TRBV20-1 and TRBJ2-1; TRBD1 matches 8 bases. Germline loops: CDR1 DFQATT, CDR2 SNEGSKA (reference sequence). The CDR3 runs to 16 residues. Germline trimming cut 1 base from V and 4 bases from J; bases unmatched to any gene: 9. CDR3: CSARALRTGLYNEQFF. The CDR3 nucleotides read TGCAGTGCTAGAGCCCTCCGGACAGGGCTTTACAATGAGCAGTTCTTC.

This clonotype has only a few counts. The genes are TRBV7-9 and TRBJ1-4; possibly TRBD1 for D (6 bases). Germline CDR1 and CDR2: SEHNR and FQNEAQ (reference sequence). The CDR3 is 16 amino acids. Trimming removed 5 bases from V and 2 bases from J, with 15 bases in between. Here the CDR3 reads CASSRTSTGTNEKLFF. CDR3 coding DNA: TGTGCCAGCAGCAGAACTTCGACAGGCACTAATGAAAAACTGTTTTTT. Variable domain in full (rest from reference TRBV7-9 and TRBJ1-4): DTGVSQNPRHKITKRGQNVTFRCDPISEHNRLYWYRQTLGQGPEFLTYFQNEAQLEKSRLLSDRFSAERPKGSFSTLEIQRTEQGDSAMYLCASSRTSTGTNEKLFFGSGTQLSVL.

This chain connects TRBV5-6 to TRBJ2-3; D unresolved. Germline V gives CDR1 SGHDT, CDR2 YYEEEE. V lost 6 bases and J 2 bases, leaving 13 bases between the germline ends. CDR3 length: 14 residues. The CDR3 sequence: CASMETEDTDTQYF. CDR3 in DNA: TGTGCCAGCATGGAGACGGAAGACACAGATACGCAGTATTTT.

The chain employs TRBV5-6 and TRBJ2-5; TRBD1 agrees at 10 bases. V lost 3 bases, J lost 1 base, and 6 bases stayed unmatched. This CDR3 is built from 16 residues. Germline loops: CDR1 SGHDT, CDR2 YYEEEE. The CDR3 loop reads CASSSRDRGIQETQYF. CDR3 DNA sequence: TGTGCCAGCAGCTCGAGGGACAGGGGAATCCAAGAGACCCAGTACTTC.

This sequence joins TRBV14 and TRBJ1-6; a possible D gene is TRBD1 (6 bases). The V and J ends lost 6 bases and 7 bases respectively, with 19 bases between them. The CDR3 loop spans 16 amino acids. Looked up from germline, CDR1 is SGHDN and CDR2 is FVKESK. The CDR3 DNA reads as TGTGCCAGCAGTTCGAGGGGGTTTCGGGGAAATTCACCCCTCCACTTT. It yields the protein CASSSRGFRGNSPLHF.

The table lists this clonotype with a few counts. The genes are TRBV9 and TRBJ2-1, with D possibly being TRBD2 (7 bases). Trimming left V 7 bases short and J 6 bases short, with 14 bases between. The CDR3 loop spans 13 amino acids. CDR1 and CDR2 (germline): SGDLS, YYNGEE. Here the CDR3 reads CASSQGGGNEQFF. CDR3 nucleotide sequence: TGTGCCAGCTCCCAGGGAGGGGGCAATGAGCAGTTCTTC.

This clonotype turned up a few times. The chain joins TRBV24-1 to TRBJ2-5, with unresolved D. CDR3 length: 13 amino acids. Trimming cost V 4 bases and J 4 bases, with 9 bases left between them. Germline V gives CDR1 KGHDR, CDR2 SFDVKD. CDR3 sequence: CATSDASVETQYF. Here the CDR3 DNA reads TGTGCCACCAGTGACGCCAGCGTAGAGACCCAGTACTTC.

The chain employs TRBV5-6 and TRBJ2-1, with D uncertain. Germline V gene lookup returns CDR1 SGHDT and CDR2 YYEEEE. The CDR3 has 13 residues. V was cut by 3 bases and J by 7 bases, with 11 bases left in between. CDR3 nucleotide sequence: TGTGCCAGCAGCTGGTTGGGTCAAAATGAGCAGTTCTTC. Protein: CASSWLGQNEQFF.

CDR3 sequence reads: CASRSDGRDQPQHF. For the CDR3, the DNA is TGTGCCAGCAGGTCGGACGGACGAGATCAGCCCCAGCATTTT. The rearrangement uses TRBV7-9 and TRBJ1-5, with no clear D. This CDR3 contains 14 residues. Trimming shortened V by 6 bases and J by 5 bases, and 14 bases separated the two germline ends. Germline CDR1 SEHNR, CDR2 FQNEAQ (reference sequence).

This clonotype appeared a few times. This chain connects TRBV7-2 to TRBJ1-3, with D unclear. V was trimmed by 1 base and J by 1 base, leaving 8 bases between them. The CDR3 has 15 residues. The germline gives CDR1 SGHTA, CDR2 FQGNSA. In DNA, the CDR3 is TGTGCCAGCAGCTTAGGGGCCCTATCTGGAAACACCATATATTTT. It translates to CASSLGALSGNTIYF.

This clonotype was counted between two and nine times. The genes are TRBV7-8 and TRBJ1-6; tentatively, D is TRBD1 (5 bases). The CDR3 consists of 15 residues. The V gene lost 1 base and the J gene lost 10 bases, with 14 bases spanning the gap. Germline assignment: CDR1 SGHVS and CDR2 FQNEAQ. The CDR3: CASSLEVRVESPLHF. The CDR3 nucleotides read TGTGCCAGCAGCTTAGAGGTCAGGGTGGAATCACCCCTCCACTTT.

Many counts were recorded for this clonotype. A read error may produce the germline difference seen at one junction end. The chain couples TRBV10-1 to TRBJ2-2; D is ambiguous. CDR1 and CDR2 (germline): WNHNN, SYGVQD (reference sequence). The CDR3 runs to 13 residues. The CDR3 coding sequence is TGTGCCAGCAGTGACTCGACTACCGGGGAGCTGTTTTTT. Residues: CASSDSTTGELFF.

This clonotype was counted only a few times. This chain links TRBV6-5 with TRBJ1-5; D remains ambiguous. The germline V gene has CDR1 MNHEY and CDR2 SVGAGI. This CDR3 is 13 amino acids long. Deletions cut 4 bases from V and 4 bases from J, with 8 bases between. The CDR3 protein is CASSSRRNQPQHF. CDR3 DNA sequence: TGTGCCAGCAGTTCCCGCCGGAATCAGCCCCAGCATTTT.